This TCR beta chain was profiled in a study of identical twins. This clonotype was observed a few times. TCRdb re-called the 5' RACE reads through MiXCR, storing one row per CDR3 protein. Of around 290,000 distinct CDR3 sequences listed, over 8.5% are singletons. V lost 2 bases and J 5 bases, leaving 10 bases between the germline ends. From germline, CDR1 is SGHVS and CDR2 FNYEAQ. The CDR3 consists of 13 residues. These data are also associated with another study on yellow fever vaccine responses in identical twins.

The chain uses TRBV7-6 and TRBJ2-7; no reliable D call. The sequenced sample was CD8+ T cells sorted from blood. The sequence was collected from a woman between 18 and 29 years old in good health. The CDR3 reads CASSLRRSDEQYF. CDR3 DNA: TGTGCCAGCAGCTTACGGCGGTCTGACGAGCAGTACTTC.